Listed here are 26 T cell receptor beta chains from one sample, sequenced in a study of blood T cells in healthy people across ages. Primers used in a second PCR of about 6 to 11 cycles were a sample-barcoded 5' primer and a J-beta primer mix. TCRdb called the 5' RACE reads again in MiXCR, with one record for every CDR3 protein. The table has 1.5 million to 2 million distinct CDR3 sequences, under 30% seen once. Sequences were obtained from blood. The source is a woman aged 25 to 39 in good health.

This clonotype was recorded at least ten times. CDR3 loop: CSALINSYEQYF. The CDR3 DNA is TGCAGTGCTCTCATAAACTCCTACGAGCAGTACTTC. The V and J genes are TRBV20-1 and TRBJ2-7, with D hard to call. The CDR3 extends over 12 amino acids. Germline values: CDR1 DFQATT, CDR2 SNEGSKA (reference sequence). Deletions cut 5 bases from V and 0 bases from J, with 8 bases between.

This chain uses TRBV6-1 with TRBJ2-7; TRBD2 aligns across 8 bases. The CDR3 has 14 residues. The ends lost 2 bases at V and 5 bases at J; junction bases unmatched: 5. Germline V lookup: CDR1 MNHNS, CDR2 SASEGT. This CDR3 is CASSERGGLDEQYF. In DNA, the CDR3 is TGTGCCAGCAGTGAACGGGGGGGCCTGGACGAGCAGTACTTC.

This clonotype was counted once. V is TRBV2 and J is TRBJ1-6, with D perhaps matching TRBD1 (5 bases). The CDR3 sequence is 12 residues long. Trimming left V 7 bases short and J 6 bases short, with 7 bases between. From germline, CDR1 is SNHLY and CDR2 FYNNEI. CDR3 in amino acids: CASKQGNSPLHF. The CDR3 DNA follows: TGTGCCAGCAAGCAGGGTAATTCACCCCTCCACTTT.

This clonotype has a handful of counts. The chain uses TRBV19 and TRBJ2-7; 12 bases match TRBD2. Per the germline V gene, CDR1 is LNHDA and CDR2 is SQIVND (reference sequence). V dropped 4 bases and J dropped 0; count of bases not matched to a gene: 7. This CDR3 region has 17 residues. The CDR3 DNA reads TGTGCCAGTAGTACCCAGGGACTAGCGGGTCTCTCCTACGAGCAGTACTTC. Translation gives CASSTQGLAGLSYEQYF. Full variable domain (rest looked up from reference TRBV19 and TRBJ2-7): DGGITQSPKYLFRKEGQNVTLSCEQNLNHDAMYWYRQDPGQGLRLIYYSQIVNDFQKGDIAEGYSVSREKKESFPLTVTSAQKNPTAFYLCASSTQGLAGLSYEQYFGPGTRLTVT.

This clonotype appeared a few times. This rearrangement joins TRBV10-2 to TRBJ2-5; TRBD2 is a possible D gene (7 bases). The assigned J gene may be wrong: the sequence end matches TRBJ2-7 better. Germline-derived CDR1 and CDR2 are WSHSY and SAAADI. This CDR3 is 15 amino acids long. Here the CDR3 DNA reads TGCGCCAGCAGTCCTCTCCGGGGGGCTGCTTACGAGCAGTACTTC. Its protein is CASSPLRGAAYEQYF.

This clonotype was picked up one time. The rearrangement uses TRBV2 and TRBJ2-2; TRBD2 matches at 13 bases. CDR1 SNHLY and CDR2 FYNNEI come from the germline V gene. Germline trimming cut 6 bases from V and 6 bases from J; bases unmatched to any gene: 4. The CDR3 length is 15 residues. CDR3 coding DNA: TGTGCCAGCAGAAGGACTAGCGGGAGCCCCGGGGAGCTGTTTTTT. It is translated as CASRRTSGSPGELFF.

The rearrangement joins TRBV10-2 to TRBJ2-4; D might be TRBD2 (5 bases). CDR1 WSHSY and CDR2 SAAADI come from the germline V gene. There are 14 residues in the CDR3. V was trimmed by 1 base and J by 13 bases, leaving 17 bases between them. CDR3 sequence reads: CASSEFSVMGEQYF. The CDR3 DNA is TGCGCCAGCAGTGAGTTTTCTGTGATGGGAGAGCAGTACTTC.

V gene TRBV5-5 combines with J gene TRBJ2-4, with D perhaps matching TRBD1 or TRBD2 (6 bases each). The better agreement between TRBJ2-7 and the DNA end casts doubt on the J call. CDR1 is SGHKS, CDR2 YYEKEE, per germline (reference sequence). The CDR3 extends over 13 amino acids. CDR3 region: CASSSQGRHEQYF. CDR3 nucleotides: TGTGCCAGCAGCTCCCAGGGGAGGCACGAGCAGTACTTC.

As regards this clonotype: Just one base apart from a much larger clone, this may be a read error. The chain links TRBV7-9 to TRBJ2-1; no reliable D call. Per the germline V gene, CDR1 is SEHNR and CDR2 is FQNEAQ (reference sequence). CDR3 length equals 14 residues. CDR3: CVSSPGASYNEQFF. The DNA for the CDR3 is TGTGTCAGCAGCCCCGGTGCCTCCTACAATGAGCAGTTCTTC.

A few counts support this clonotype. A much larger clone lies a single base off, so this may be a read error. This chain joins TRBV5-4 and TRBJ2-1, with D perhaps TRBD1 or TRBD2 (5 bases each). The end of the DNA aligns better with TRBJ2-7, so the J call may be wrong. The CDR3 extends over 15 amino acids. CDR1 SGHNT and CDR2 YYREEE come from the germline V gene (reference sequence). CDR3: CASSVTGGLYNEQYF. CDR3 in DNA: TGTGCCAGCAGCGTCACAGGAGGACTCTACAATGAGCAGTACTTC.

The CDR3 region is CASSSRGRNGYTF. For the CDR3, the DNA is TGTGCCAGCAGTTCCAGGGGGCGGAATGGCTACACCTTC. The chain employs TRBV6-5 and TRBJ1-2; 8 bases agree with TRBD1. The V and J ends lost 4 bases and 6 bases, in that order; junction bases with no gene match: 4. The germline gives CDR1 MNHEY, CDR2 SVGAGI. The CDR3 extends over 13 amino acids.

This clonotype was seen a handful of times. This chain uses TRBV27 with TRBJ2-7; TRBD1 aligns across 9 bases. The germline V gene has CDR1 MNHEY and CDR2 SMNVEV (reference sequence). The CDR3 contains 14 residues. The trim removed 0 bases at V and 6 bases at J, leaving 3 bases unmatched. Here the CDR3 DNA reads TGTGCCAGCAGTTTATCGGGACAGGGAATCGAGCAGTACTTC. Translation: CASSLSGQGIEQYF.

This clonotype showed up many times. The chain combines TRBV5-1 with TRBJ1-2; D perhaps matches TRBD1 (6 bases). CDR3 length: 14 amino acids. V lost 0 bases and J lost 7, with 13 bases in between. The germline V gene has CDR1 SGHRS and CDR2 YFSETQ. The DNA for the CDR3 is TGCGCCAGCAGCTTGGCGCTACAGGGAGCTGGCTACACCTTC. It encodes CASSLALQGAGYTF. Full variable domain (outside the CDR3, taken from reference TRBV5-1 and TRBJ1-2): KAGVTQTPRYLIKTRGQQVTLSCSPISGHRSVSWYQQTPGQGLQFLFEYFSETQRNKGNFPGRFSGRQFSNSRSEMNVSTLELGDSALYLCASSLALQGAGYTFGSGTRLTVV.

This clonotype was recorded a few times. This chain connects TRBV6-2 or TRBV6-3 to TRBJ2-3, with 9 bases aligning to TRBD2. In germline, CDR1 is MNHEY, CDR2 SVGEGT. The CDR3 runs 16 residues. Trimming at V came to 6 bases and at J to 2 bases, leaving 9 bases not matched to a gene. The CDR3 DNA reads as TGTGCCAGCAGCAATCCTCTAGCGGGAAACACAGATACGCAGTATTTT. Its protein is CASSNPLAGNTDTQYF.

Worth noting for this clonotype: A much larger clone differs from this one at a single base, so this may be a read error. J is TRBJ2-7 and V is TRBV29-1, with 9 nucleotides matching TRBD1. CDR1 SQVTM and CDR2 ANQGSEA come from the germline V gene. The ends lost 8 bases at V and 4 bases at J; junction bases unmatched: 12. The CDR3 runs to 14 residues. DNA for the CDR3: TGCAGCATTTTGCTTGGGACAGGGACGTACGAGCAGTACTTC. Protein: CSILLGTGTYEQYF.

The table lists this clonotype with many counts. The chain recombines TRBV20-1 with TRBJ2-7; 9 nucleotides align to TRBD1. The CDR3 contains 14 residues. V shed 5 bases, J shed 5 bases, and the junction held 10 bases outside the gene matches. The germline CDR1 and CDR2 sequences are DFQATT and SNEGSKA (reference sequence). This CDR3 is CSAGNRDRVNEQYF. The CDR3 DNA follows: TGCAGTGCTGGTAACCGGGACAGGGTCAACGAGCAGTACTTC.

This clonotype was seen at least ten times. J is TRBJ2-5 and V is TRBV25-1, with a weak D call TRBD1 (5 bases). Germline lookup yields CDR1 MGHDK and CDR2 SYGVNS. The V end lost 4 bases, the J end lost 3 bases, and 9 bases lay between the germline ends. The CDR3 runs to 13 residues. Written as DNA, the CDR3 is TGTGCCAGCAGTGTAGGGGCCAAAGAGACCCAGTACTTC. Its translation: CASSVGAKETQYF.

The rearrangement links TRBV5-1 to TRBJ1-6; 9 bases are a match to TRBD1. Germline V gene sequence: CDR1 SGHRS, CDR2 YFSETQ. V shed 4 bases and J 9 bases; nucleotides not matched to a gene: 8. The CDR3 sequence is 15 residues long. CDR3 DNA sequence: TGCGCCAGCAGCCTTCGGACAGGGGATGGTTCACCCCTCCACTTT. Protein product: CASSLRTGDGSPLHF. Variable domain in full (rest from reference TRBV5-1 and TRBJ1-6): KAGVTQTPRYLIKTRGQQVTLSCSPISGHRSVSWYQQTPGQGLQFLFEYFSETQRNKGNFPGRFSGRQFSNSRSEMNVSTLELGDSALYLCASSLRTGDGSPLHFGNGTRLTVT.

Of note for this clonotype: Since a much larger clone is just one base distant, this may be a read error. The rearrangement joins TRBV5-1 to TRBJ2-7; 12 bases are a match to TRBD2. Looked up from germline, CDR1 is SGHRS and CDR2 is YFSETQ. Losses at the gene ends were 4 bases for V and 7 bases for J; bases not matched to a gene: 27. The CDR3 has 21 amino acids. The CDR3 loop is CASSQGQGTGLAGHTRHEQYF. The CDR3 DNA reads as TGCGCCAGCAGCCAGGGACAGGGGACGGGACTAGCGGGCCACACCCGGCATGAGCAGTACTTC.

This CDR3 is CASSSYTGSGNTIYF. DNA for the CDR3: TGTGCCAGCAGCTCTTATACAGGCTCCGGAAACACCATATATTTT. The chain couples TRBV7-2 to TRBJ1-3; maybe TRBD1 (5 bases). Trimming removed 4 bases at V and 4 bases at J, with 14 bases between. The germline gives CDR1 SGHTA, CDR2 FQGNSA. CDR3 length: 15 residues. The full variable domain, with the rest looked up from reference TRBV7-2 and TRBJ1-3, is GAGVSQSPSNKVTEKGKDVELRCDPISGHTALYWYRQSLGQGLEFLIYFQGNSAPDKSGLPSDRFSAERTGGSVSTLTIQRTQQEDSAVYLCASSSYTGSGNTIYFGEGSWLTVV.

This clonotype occurred a few times. V usage is TRBV12-3 or TRBV12-4 and J usage is TRBJ2-3, with 8 bases lining up with TRBD2. The CDR3 loop spans 15 amino acids. With V trimmed by 5 bases and J by 4 bases, 8 bases remained unmatched. The CDR3 loop is CASSTAGGRSDTQYF. The DNA of the CDR3 is TGTGCCAGCAGTACCGCGGGGGGCCGATCAGATACGCAGTATTTT.

V and J are TRBV4-1 and TRBJ2-2, with TRBD1 identical over 8 bases. The CDR3 loop spans 15 amino acids. Per the germline V gene, CDR1 is MGHRA and CDR2 is YSYEKL. After removal of 2 bases from V and 6 bases from J, the junction contained 5 bases not matched to a gene. CDR3 protein: CASSQPDRVAGELFF. The CDR3 coding sequence is TGCGCCAGCAGCCAACCGGACAGGGTGGCCGGGGAGCTGTTTTTT.

The V gene is TRBV12-5, the J gene TRBJ1-1; 8 nucleotides align to TRBD1. This CDR3 is 15 amino acids long. Trimming took 1 base from V and 4 from J; bases not matched to a gene: 5. The V gene's germline CDR1 is LGHNT and CDR2 FRNRAP. The CDR3 region has the DNA TGTGCTAGTGGTTTGGCACGACAGGGGAGCACTGAAGCTTTCTTT. Its translation is CASGLARQGSTEAFF.

This chain joins TRBV6-6 and TRBJ2-3; the match to TRBD2 covers 11 bases. CDR3 size: 14 residues. J lost 6 bases, V lost 5 bases, and 4 bases had no gene match. Per the germline V gene, CDR1 is MNHNY and CDR2 is SVGAGI (reference sequence). CDR3 sequence (DNA): TGTGCCAGCAGTCGACGGACTAGCGGGGATACGCAGTATTTT. Translating it yields CASSRRTSGDTQYF.

This clonotype appeared a few times. The chain combines TRBV7-2 with TRBJ1-2; 7 bases fit TRBD1. With V trimmed by 5 bases and J by 12 bases, 9 bases remained unmatched. Germline CDR1 SGHTA, CDR2 FQGNSA. This CDR3 comprises 12 residues. The CDR3, as DNA: TGTGCCAGCAGCGAACCGGGACAGAGGCACACCTTC. This sequence encodes CASSEPGQRHTF.

A few counts support this clonotype. V is TRBV29-1 and J is TRBJ1-1; no definite D call. CDR3 length equals 11 residues. Germline values: CDR1 SQVTM, CDR2 ANQGSEA. Trimming cost V 8 bases and J 4 bases, with 11 bases left between them. In nucleotides, the CDR3 is TGCAGCCCCGGCTGGGGCACTGAAGCTTTCTTT. Amino acid sequence: CSPGWGTEAFF.